This T cell receptor beta chain was sequenced during a study of blood T cell repertoires in COVID-19. About the study: Acute-phase and convalescent COVID-19 samples originated in the United States, Italy and Spain. The cDNA or gDNA used as material had been derived from T cells, B-cell-depleted T cells, or PBMCs.

Authors' data handling: Reference gene primers were amplified, and this amplification served to estimate nucleated cell counts. Using immunoSEQ multiplex PCR, the repertoire was profiled, and TCRdb retains in-frame clones only, with some absent. That table furnishes V, J and clone size, whereas the DNA furnished D and trimming. In the table there are about 310,000 clones, under 90% of which are singletons. The CDR3 is 14 residues long. V lost 4 bases and J lost 5; bases outside the gene matches: 7. CDR1 and CDR2 from the germline V gene are LGHDT and YNNKEL (reference sequence). Patients in Seattle were enrolled during active infection, then followed longitudinally.

The V and J genes are TRBV3-1 (or the pseudogene TRBV3-2) and TRBJ1-2; 7 bases match TRBD1. The sample comprised peripheral blood. The sequence was obtained from a woman aged 25 to 39 with COVID-19, enrolled during active disease. CDR3 in amino acids: CASSPGTVGYGYTF. Here the CDR3 DNA reads TGTGCCAGCAGCCCTGGGACAGTTGGATATGGCTACACCTTC.